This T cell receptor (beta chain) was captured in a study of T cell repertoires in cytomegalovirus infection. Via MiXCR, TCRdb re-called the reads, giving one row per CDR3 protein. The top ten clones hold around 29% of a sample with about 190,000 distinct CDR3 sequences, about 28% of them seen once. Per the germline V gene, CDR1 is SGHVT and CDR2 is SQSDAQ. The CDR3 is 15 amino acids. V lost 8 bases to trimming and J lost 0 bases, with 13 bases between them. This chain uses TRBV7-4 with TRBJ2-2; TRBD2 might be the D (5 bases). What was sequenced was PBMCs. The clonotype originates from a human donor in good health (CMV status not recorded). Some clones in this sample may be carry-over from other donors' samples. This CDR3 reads CASRREGTNTGELFF. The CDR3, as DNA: TGTGCCAGCCGGCGTGAGGGTACGAACACCGGGGAGCTGTTTTTT.